This T cell receptor (beta chain) was found in a study of early T cells in non-severe SARS-CoV-2 infection. Findings and limits, study-wide: Matches to VDJdb favored anti-spike CD8 responses and missed private and CD4 specificities.

As part of library construction, unique molecular identifiers were attached to individual cDNA molecules. TCRdb called the 5' RACE reads again in MiXCR, with one record for every CDR3 protein. Among around 98,000 distinct CDR3 sequences, approximately 11% were seen once, and the ten largest hold about 5%. This clonotype was seen a handful of times. Its antigen is currently unknown. V was clipped by 6 bases and J by 2 bases, with 17 bases between them. The CDR3 has 15 residues. Germline CDR1 reads SGHNT; CDR2 reads YYREEE (reference sequence). The sequence derives from an adult who was a healthcare worker with PCR-confirmed SARS-CoV-2 infection or an uninfected control (not recorded which). The sample comprised whole blood. This chain connects TRBV5-4 to TRBJ2-5; D possibly matches TRBD1 or TRBD2 (7 bases each). The CDR3 region is CASTDRQGGQETQYF. CDR3 bases: TGTGCCAGCACCGATCGACAGGGAGGGCAAGAGACCCAGTACTTC.